This passage covers 24 T cell receptor beta chains from one sample sequenced in a study of T cell repertoires in cytomegalovirus infection (dated by TCRdb to about 2019). TCRdb lists the instrument as Illumina HiSeq 1500. TCRdb's own reprocessing of the public reads used fastp at Q25 and MiXCR and kept productive beta chains. Each CDR3 protein appears once, grouped with its most common genes and DNA. This sample has fewer than 1,000,000 distinct CDR3 sequences in its table, and 31% of those were observed once. More than 13% of the sample belongs to the ten largest clones. The sample's treatment or condition label is to be understood as: in vitro stimulation with specific CMV peptide epitopes to enrich CMV-specific T cells. The antigens these receptors bind are not known. The input for sequencing was cultured CD8+ T cells from PBMCs, taken from culture after CMV antigen stimulation. The source of these receptors is a human donor in good health (CMV status not recorded). Some clones in this sample may be carry-over from other donors' samples.

There are many counts of this clonotype. The chain links TRBV7-8 to TRBJ2-7; 7 bases are shared with TRBD1. CDR1 is SGHVS and CDR2 is FQNEAQ in the germline V gene. V lost 1 base, J lost 0 bases, and 9 bases stayed unmatched. This CDR3 is built from 17 residues. As DNA, the CDR3 is TGTGCCAGCAGCTTAGATCCTCGGACAGGATACTCCTACGAGCAGTACTTC. Residues: CASSLDPRTGYSYEQYF.

The chain couples TRBV19 to TRBJ2-1; TRBD2 is a possible D gene (5 bases). V lost 3 bases, J lost 4 bases, and 10 bases lay in between. Germline V CDR1 and CDR2: LNHDA, SQIVND (reference sequence). The CDR3 is made up of 14 amino acids. Here the CDR3 reads CASSIYGEYNEQFF. The DNA for the CDR3 is TGTGCCAGTAGTATCTACGGGGAATACAATGAGCAGTTCTTC.

This clonotype was seen a single time. The chain has TRBV7-4 and TRBJ1-4; 7 bases match TRBD1. The CDR3 contains 14 residues. Germline-derived CDR1 and CDR2 are SGHVT and SQSDAQ. The ends lost 4 bases at V and 4 bases at J; junction bases unmatched: 3. The CDR3 DNA reads TGTGCCAGCAGCTCAGGGGGACTTAATGAAAAACTGTTTTTT. Translation gives CASSSGGLNEKLFF.

The J gene is TRBJ1-1, the V gene TRBV27, with D uncertain. The CDR3 runs 12 residues. Germline CDR1 is MNHEY and CDR2 is SMNVEV (reference sequence). The V and J ends lost 6 bases and 7 bases respectively, with 12 bases between them. CDR3 DNA sequence: TGTGCCAGCAGCCCCCCCGTTGGTGAAGCTTTCTTT. Translation: CASSPPVGEAFF.

The rearrangement links TRBV19 to TRBJ2-2; 7 positions agree with TRBD1. CDR1 and CDR2 from the germline V gene are LNHDA and SQIVND (reference sequence). The CDR3 extends over 15 amino acids. V gave up 10 bases and J gave up 4 bases; unmatched junction bases: 12. The CDR3 protein is CATSDRDGVTGELFF. CDR3 sequence (DNA): TGTGCCACCTCAGACAGGGATGGGGTCACCGGGGAGCTGTTTTTT.

A few counts support this clonotype. The chain couples TRBV10-3 to TRBJ2-5; 9 nucleotides align to TRBD2. CDR3 length equals 12 residues. V gave up 9 bases and J gave up 1 base; unmatched junction bases: 0. Germline-derived CDR1 and CDR2 are ENHRY and SYGVKD. CDR3 region: CAIAGGQETQYF. The CDR3 DNA sequence: TGTGCCATAGCGGGGGGCCAAGAGACCCAGTACTTC.

The V gene is TRBV6-1, the J gene TRBJ2-7; D gene unclear. V was shortened by 6 bases and J by 2 bases, with 14 bases between the two germline ends. The CDR3 has 14 residues. The germline CDR1 and CDR2 sequences are MNHNS and SASEGT. The CDR3 nucleotides are TGTGCCAGCAGGGAGATCAAATTCCCCTACGAGCAGTACTTC. Its protein is CASREIKFPYEQYF.

The sample holds one count of this clonotype. The chain has TRBV14 and TRBJ1-1; no clear D gene. There are 16 residues in the CDR3. V was shortened by 0 bases and J by 7 bases, with 18 bases between the two germline ends. The V gene's germline CDR1 is SGHDN and CDR2 FVKESK. The CDR3, as DNA: TGTGCCAGCAGCCAAGACTGGTCCGGACGTCTGGGTGAAGCTTTCTTT. It codes for CASSQDWSGRLGEAFF.

V and J are TRBV5-5 and TRBJ2-2; D unclear. Per germline, CDR1 SGHKS and CDR2 YYEKEE (reference sequence). V was cut by 4 bases and J by 0 bases, with 10 bases left in between. The length of the CDR3 is 15 residues. The DNA of the CDR3 is TGTGCCAGCAGCCCGTACAGCACGAACACCGGGGAGCTGTTTTTT. Translation: CASSPYSTNTGELFF.

The CDR3 DNA is TGTGCCAGTCTTCGTGAAGGGGCCAACGTCCTGACTTTC. Translated: CASLREGANVLTF. The chain uses TRBV2 and TRBJ2-6; D ambiguous. The CDR3 totals 13 residues. V was trimmed by 9 bases and J by 4 bases, leaving 10 bases between them. Per germline, CDR1 SNHLY and CDR2 FYNNEI.

This clonotype has only one observation. The chain recombines TRBV12-3 or TRBV12-4 with TRBJ2-1, with TRBD2 matching 7 bases. V trimming: 7 bases; J trimming: 3 bases; junction bases outside the gene matches: 9. The CDR3 covers 15 residues. In nucleotides, the CDR3 is TGTGCCAGCATGGGGCTAGCGGACCGCTACAATGAGCAGTTCTTC. It codes for CASMGLADRYNEQFF.

The table lists this clonotype with a few counts. The chain recombines TRBV7-4 with TRBJ1-1, with D perhaps matching TRBD1 (6 bases). The length of the CDR3 is 12 residues. V gave up 5 bases and J gave up 7 bases, with 11 bases separating them. Germline lookup yields CDR1 SGHVT and CDR2 SQSDAQ. The CDR3 nucleotides read TGTGCCAGCAGCACAGGACAGCGTGAAGCTTTCTTT. Translated: CASSTGQREAFF.

The V and J genes are TRBV6-1 and TRBJ1-2; 9 nucleotides line up with TRBD1. CDR1 MNHNS and CDR2 SASEGT come from the germline V gene. The CDR3 consists of 15 residues. V was pared by 4 bases and J by 1 base, with 4 bases of the junction left unmatched. The CDR3 loop reads CASSAGQGINYGYTF. Written as DNA, the CDR3 is TGTGCCAGCAGTGCGGGACAGGGAATTAACTATGGCTACACCTTC.

The rearrangement joins TRBV6-6 to TRBJ2-7, with TRBD1 identical over 10 bases. This CDR3 comprises 18 residues. The junction had 17 bases not matched to a gene; V was cut back by 6 bases and J by 3 bases. Germline-derived CDR1 and CDR2 are MNHNY and SVGAGI (reference sequence). CDR3 DNA sequence: TGTGCCAGCAGCCTTAATGCCGGGACAGGGGCCCATGACTACGAGCAGTACGTC. As protein: CASSLNAGTGAHDYEQYV.

This rearrangement joins TRBV27 to TRBJ2-1; 7 bases agree with TRBD2. Germline V CDR1 and CDR2: MNHEY, SMNVEV (reference sequence). With 8 bases clipped from V and 9 bases from J, the junction kept 7 bases outside the gene matches. CDR3 length: 12 residues. This CDR3 reads CASGGVLREQFF. The CDR3 bases are TGTGCCAGCGGGGGGGTTCTCCGTGAGCAGTTCTTC.

This clonotype turned up a few times. The V and J genes are TRBV5-6 and TRBJ1-4; D not certain. V shed 3 bases and J shed 12 bases, with 12 bases lying between them. CDR1 SGHDT and CDR2 YYEEEE come from the germline V gene. CDR3 size: 12 residues. The CDR3: CASSSYSRELFF. In nucleotides, the CDR3 is TGTGCCAGCAGCTCCTATTCGAGGGAACTGTTTTTT.

This clonotype was counted ten times or more. V and J are TRBV7-2 and TRBJ2-1; TRBD2 matches at 13 bases. The CDR3 covers 15 residues. Germline lookup yields CDR1 SGHTA and CDR2 FQGNSA. The V segment lost 6 bases and the J segment 8 bases; nucleotides outside the gene matches: 7. CDR3 sequence reads: CASRKLAGGPHEQFF. DNA of the CDR3: TGTGCCAGCAGGAAACTAGCGGGGGGGCCACATGAGCAGTTCTTC. Filled out from reference TRBV7-2 and TRBJ2-1, the complete variable domain reads GAGVSQSPSNKVTEKGKDVELRCDPISGHTALYWYRQSLGQGLEFLIYFQGNSAPDKSGLPSDRFSAERTGGSVSTLTIQRTQQEDSAVYLCASRKLAGGPHEQFFGPGTRLTVL.

The rearrangement links TRBV7-9 to TRBJ1-1; a weak D match, TRBD1 (5 bases). CDR1 is SEHNR, CDR2 FQNEAQ, per germline (reference sequence). Trimming shortened V by 5 bases and J by 6 bases, and 19 bases separated the two germline ends. The CDR3 is 15 amino acids. This CDR3 reads CASSATGGISAEAFF. The DNA for the CDR3 is TGTGCCAGCAGCGCAACAGGAGGAATTAGCGCTGAAGCTTTCTTT.

This clonotype has just a few counts. The J gene is TRBJ2-7, the V gene TRBV27, with D tentatively TRBD2 (6 bases). The germline V gene has CDR1 MNHEY and CDR2 SMNVEV (reference sequence). The germline V and J ends were trimmed by 5 bases and 6 bases, with 14 bases remaining between them. The CDR3 is made up of 13 amino acids. The chain's CDR3 is CASSGGTLLEQYF. The CDR3 DNA follows: TGTGCCAGCAGTGGCGGGACCCTACTCGAGCAGTACTTC.

This clonotype was observed a few times. The gene calls are TRBV27 and TRBJ2-5; the D is unclear. The CDR3 runs 13 residues. The germline V and J ends were trimmed by 4 bases and 5 bases, with 11 bases remaining between them. Germline CDR1 MNHEY, CDR2 SMNVEV (reference sequence). The CDR3: CASSYGQAETQYF. In DNA form, the CDR3 reads TGTGCCAGCAGTTACGGGCAGGCGGAGACCCAGTACTTC.

This clonotype was found a few times. This sequence joins TRBV10-3 and TRBJ2-3, with TRBD2 matching over 12 bases. V lost 3 bases to trimming and J lost 6 bases; unmatched junction nucleotides: 16. Germline lookup yields CDR1 ENHRY and CDR2 SYGVKD. This CDR3 has 19 amino acids. CDR3 sequence reads: CAISELLRASGGVYDTQYF. Written as DNA, the CDR3 is TGTGCCATCAGTGAACTTCTGAGGGCTAGCGGGGGGGTTTACGATACGCAGTATTTT.

This clonotype came up a few times. The chain uses TRBV20-1 and TRBJ1-1; no clear D gene. The V end was cut by 0 bases, the J end by 0 bases, with 8 bases between. This CDR3 comprises 14 residues. The V gene's germline CDR1 is DFQATT and CDR2 SNEGSKA (reference sequence). The CDR3 reads CSARDGRVNTEAFF. The DNA of the CDR3 is TGCAGTGCTAGAGACGGACGGGTGAACACTGAAGCTTTCTTT.

The chain joins TRBV11-3 to TRBJ2-1; D unresolved. Looked up from germline, CDR1 is SGHNT and CDR2 is YENEEA. V was pared by 0 bases and J by 7 bases, with 7 bases between. The CDR3 runs to 13 residues. In DNA, the CDR3 is TGTGCCAGCAGCTTAGATGTCTGGAATGAGCAGTTCTTC. Protein: CASSLDVWNEQFF.

This clonotype was recorded a few times. The genes are TRBV6-6 and TRBJ1-2; D is perhaps TRBD1 (5 bases). Germline V gives CDR1 MNHNY, CDR2 SVGAGI (reference sequence). The CDR3 is 14 amino acids. Trimming shortened V by 4 bases and J by 2 bases, and 11 bases separated the two germline ends. The CDR3 loop reads CASSFSGTNYGYTF. The CDR3 DNA reads TGTGCCAGCAGTTTTTCCGGGACCAACTATGGCTACACCTTC.